Listed below are T cell receptor beta chains from one sample, sequenced in a study of T cell responses to AZD1222 COVID-19 vaccine. Profiling relied on immunoSEQ multiplex PCR, and the TCRdb table lists in-frame clones only, not all of them. The sample contains about 130,000 clones, approximately 92% of which appear only once. The specimen was peripheral blood, collected 28 days after the second AZD1222 dose. The receptors were sampled from an adult who received the AZD1222 COVID-19 vaccine. Each CDR3 is given with its conserved first and last residue. A D gene is named only where the DNA matches it firmly. Expanded clones get a size class; other rows say once, few or many, or leave the size out.

>TRBV7-3|TRBD2|NA|TRBJ2-1
CASSLSLAGGNEQFF
TGTGCCAGCAGCTTAAGTCTAGCGGGGGGCAATGAGCAGTTCTTC
>TRBV6-2/TRBV6-3|NA|NA|TRBJ1-5
CASSVGGGNQPQHF
TGTGCCAGCAGCGTGGGGGGGGGCAATCAGCCCCAGCATTTT
>TRBV15|NA|few|TRBJ1-2
CATSRDRGKNYGYTF
TGTGCCACCAGCAGAGACAGGGGTAAAAACTATGGCTACACCTTC
>TRBV7-2|TRBD1|NA|TRBJ2-5
CASSPVGQGYETQYF
TGTGCCAGCAGCCCAGTGGGACAGGGTTATGAGACCCAGTACTTC
>TRBV5-1|NA|NA|TRBJ1-1
CASSLGTTRPEAFF
TGCGCCAGCAGCCTAGGGACGACAAGGCCTGAAGCTTTCTTT
>TRBV28|NA|NA|TRBJ1-5
CASMPSGVGNQPQHF
TGTGCCAGCATGCCCTCAGGGGTGGGAAATCAGCCCCAGCATTTT
>TRBV19|NA|once|TRBJ2-5
CASKGGSSAQETQYF
TGTGCCAGTAAAGGGGGGTCTAGCGCTCAAGAGACCCAGTACTTC
>TRBV27|NA|NA|TRBJ2-7
CASSLGLSSYEQYF
TGTGCCAGCAGTTTAGGTCTCAGCTCCTACGAGCAGTACTTC
>TRBV7-9|NA|NA|TRBJ1-1
CASSPRREVNTEAFF
TGTGCCAGCAGCCCCCGCAGGGAGGTTAACACTGAAGCTTTCTTT
>TRBV24-1|TRBD2|NA|TRBJ2-3
CATSDRASGVDTQYF
TGTGCCACCAGTGATAGGGCTAGCGGGGTTGATACGCAGTATTTT
>TRBV7-8|TRBD1|NA|TRBJ1-2
CASSLVTGGRGYTF
TGTGCCAGCAGCTTAGTTACAGGGGGTCGGGGCTACACCTTC
>TRBV30|NA|NA|TRBJ1-3
CAWGPGSGNTIYF
TGTGCCTGGGGGCCCGGATCTGGAAACACCATATATTTT
>TRBV11-3|NA|NA|TRBJ1-1
CASSHGGGVTEAFF
TGTGCCAGCAGCCATGGAGGAGGGGTAACTGAAGCTTTCTTT
>TRBV7-2|NA|NA|TRBJ2-2
CASSLGGVRGTGELFF
TGTGCCAGCAGCTTAGGTGGGGTCCGGGGTACCGGGGAGCTGTTTTTT
>TRBV28|NA|NA|TRBJ1-2
CASSLGGAVGYTF
TGTGCCAGCAGTTTAGGGGGGGCGGTCGGCTACACCTTC
>TRBV6-2/TRBV6-3|TRBD1|NA|TRBJ2-7
CASSRQGEVDEQYF
TGTGCCAGCAGCCGACAGGGTGAGGTCGACGAGCAGTACTTC
>TRBV19|NA|NA|TRBJ2-7
CASSTTGSSSYEQYF
TGTGCCAGTAGTACCACAGGGTCAAGCTCCTACGAGCAGTACTTC
>TRBV7-2|NA|NA|TRBJ2-3
CASSLGYRAGDTQYF
TGTGCCAGCAGCTTAGGGTACAGGGCTGGAGATACGCAGTATTTT
>TRBV6-5|NA|NA|TRBJ2-7
CASSRTVYEQYF
TGTGCCAGCAGCCGGACAGTGTACGAGCAGTACTTC
>TRBV11-3|NA|NA|TRBJ2-6
CASSLDAGANVLTF
TGTGCCAGCAGCTTAGATGCTGGGGCCAACGTCCTGACTTTC
>TRBV12-3/TRBV12-4|NA|NA|TRBJ2-7
CASSLLRYEQYF
TGTGCCAGCAGCCTTCTGCGTTACGAGCAGTACTTC
>TRBV20-1|TRBD1|NA|TRBJ1-5
CSASKSGGDQPQHF
TGCAGTGCTAGTAAGTCAGGGGGCGATCAGCCCCAGCATTTT
>TRBV6-5|NA|NA|TRBJ2-3
CASRSTGTDTQYF
TGTGCCAGCAGATCAACAGGCACAGATACGCAGTATTTT